This T cell receptor (beta chain) was profiled in a study of read filtering for tumor transcriptome and immune sequencing (dated by TCRdb to the early 2020s). As for the study more broadly: The cohort consisted of roughly 18 male and approximately 15 female patients, with a mean age of approximately 70 years and an age range of about 47 to 85. Using the same bone marrow samples, the study compared TCR repertoires obtained by targeted immune repertoire sequencing with those obtained by bulk whole-transcriptome sequencing. Under revised international staging, about eight patients fell into R-ISS I, 15 to 20 into R-ISS II and over five into R-ISS III. Per sample, about 4.05 to 10.27 million TCR-region mapped reads were obtained with IR-seq, compared with only roughly 85 to 1273 with RNA-seq. As a main aim, a read-filtering strategy for immune repertoire data was addressed, with the specific question being whether clonotypes supported by a single read should be removed. After DNase treatment, whole-transcriptome libraries were prepared using the TruSeq RNA Access Library Prep Kit.

This clonotype was detected many times. Its antigen target is currently unknown. Per-base qualities were not stored, and no clone one base away is much larger. What the work shows at the level of the full study, not this receptor alone: IR-seq captured clonotypes at much higher depth and more reliably than RNA-seq, and smaller IR-seq throughput sufficed to identify most shared clonotypes. Single-read clonotypes made up around 85% of clonotypes but only about 4% of total reads in IR-seq, compared with roughly 70% of clonotypes and more than 40% of reads in RNA-seq. Rather than purified T cells, the sorted CD138-negative fraction was a mixed bone marrow immune population. The correlation between IR-seq and RNA-seq shared clonotype proportions rose when single-read clonotypes were removed.

A distance of 13 bases separates the germline ends of V and J, which lose 5 bases and 6 bases respectively. CDR1 and CDR2 are read off the germline V gene as SGHTA and FQGNSA. The CDR3 has 14 amino acids, counting the end cysteine and phenylalanine. Of all the DNA, just the CDR3 is kept, 42 bases in frame from base 1. Bone marrow was sampled from every patient at the time of active disease. Ficoll-Hypaque density gradient centrifugation was used to isolate bone marrow mononuclear cells. Myeloma plasma cells were removed and CD138-negative cells were collected by negative selection after labeling with CD138 magnetic microbeads on a MACS separator. Purity of the isolated cells was checked by flow cytometry on an Attune NxT using CD138 antibodies. Total RNA was extracted using TRIzol reagent and was quantified on a NanoDrop spectrophotometer. Paired RNA-seq and IR-seq were performed on each patient's CD138-negative bone marrow sample.

TCR libraries were built from 400 ng RNA with the Immunoverse kit, using molecular barcoded adaptors covering alpha/delta and beta/gamma chains. TCR library preparation was performed with the same RNA that was used for transcriptome sequencing. Sequencing of TCR libraries was carried out on an Illumina HiSeq 4000 with 2 x 150 cycles. Turning to the authors' computational methods: TCR reads were aligned to human V, D, J and C references and assembled into CDR3 clonotypes with MiXCR, including quality filtering and error correction. Clonotype counts and gene usage diversity were analyzed with the tcR package in R. For inspection of raw mapping reads, RNA-seq reads were mapped by STAR aligner version 2.5.3a onto GRCh37 of the human genome. To test the effect of sequencing depth on detected clonotypes, IR-seq fastq files were randomly downsampled using Seqtk 1.3. TCRdb reprocessing: public reads trimmed at Q25 with fastp, clones called with MiXCR, in-frame beta chains kept. When rows share a CDR3 protein, they turn into one entry using the most common DNA and genes. These V and J calls rely on TCRdb rather than the paper's analysis. The sample records about 130,000 distinct CDR3 sequences, 10% to 15% of which are singletons. The ten most abundant clones make up 11% of the sample.

The sample was a population of CD138-negative cells sorted from bone marrow. According to the study, the label for this sample's cell subset or site signals: bone marrow mononuclear cells depleted of CD138+ plasma/myeloma cells by negative magnetic selection. The sequence links TRBV7-2 to TRBJ1-4; the D segment could be TRBD1, given 6 matching bases. The clonotype comes from a donor over 35 with multiple myeloma. The CDR3 amino acid sequence is: CASSPRQDYEKLFF. The DNA reads as follows: TGTGCCAGCAGCCCCCGACAGGACTATGAAAAACTGTTTTTT.